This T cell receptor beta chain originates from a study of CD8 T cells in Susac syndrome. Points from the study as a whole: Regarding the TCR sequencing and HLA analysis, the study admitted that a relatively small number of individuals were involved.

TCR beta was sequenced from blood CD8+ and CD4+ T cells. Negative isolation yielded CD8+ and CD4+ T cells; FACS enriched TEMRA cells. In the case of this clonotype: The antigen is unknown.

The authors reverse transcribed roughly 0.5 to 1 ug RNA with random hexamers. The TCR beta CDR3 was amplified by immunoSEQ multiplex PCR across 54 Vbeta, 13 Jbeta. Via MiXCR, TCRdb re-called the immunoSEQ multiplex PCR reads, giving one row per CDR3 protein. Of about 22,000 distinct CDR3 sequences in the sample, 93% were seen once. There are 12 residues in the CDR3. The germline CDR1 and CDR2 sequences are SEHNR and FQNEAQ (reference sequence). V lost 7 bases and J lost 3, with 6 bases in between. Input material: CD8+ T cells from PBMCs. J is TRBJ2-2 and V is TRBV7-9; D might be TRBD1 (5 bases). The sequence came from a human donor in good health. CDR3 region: CASKTDTGELFF. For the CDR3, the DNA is TGTGCCAGCAAGACAGACACCGGGGAGCTGTTTTTT.